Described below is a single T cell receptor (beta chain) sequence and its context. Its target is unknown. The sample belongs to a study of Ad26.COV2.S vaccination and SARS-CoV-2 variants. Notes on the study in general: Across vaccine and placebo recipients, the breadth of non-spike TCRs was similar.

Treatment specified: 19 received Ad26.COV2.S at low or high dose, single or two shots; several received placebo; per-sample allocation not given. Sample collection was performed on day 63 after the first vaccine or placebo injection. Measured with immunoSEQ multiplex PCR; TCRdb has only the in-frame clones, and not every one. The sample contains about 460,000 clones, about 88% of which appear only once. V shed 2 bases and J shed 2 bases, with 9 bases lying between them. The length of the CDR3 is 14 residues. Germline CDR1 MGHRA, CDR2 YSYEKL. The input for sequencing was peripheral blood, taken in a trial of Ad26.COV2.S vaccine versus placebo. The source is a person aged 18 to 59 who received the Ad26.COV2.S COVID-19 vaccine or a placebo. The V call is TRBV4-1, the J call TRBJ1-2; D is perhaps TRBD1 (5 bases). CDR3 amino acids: CASSQQGVNYGYTF. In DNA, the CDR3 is TGCGCCAGCAGCCAACAGGGTGTGAACTATGGCTACACCTTC.